The clone carrying this T cell receptor (beta chain) appeared many times. Antigen unknown. The data were obtained in a study of regulatory T cells in long-lasting Graves disease. Study-level information: With positive TSH receptor antibodies and over 5 years of antithyroid drugs, Graves' disease was considered persistent.

Overall study findings and caveats: The study found TRBV28, TRBJ1-2 and TRBJ2-5 favored in persistent disease. Persistent Graves' patients showed reduced TCR diversity versus newly diagnosed patients.

V was clipped by 4 bases and J by 7 bases; unmatched bases: 6. CDR1 and CDR2 from the germline V gene are LNHDA and SQIVND (reference sequence). CDR3 length: 15 residues. The authors built TCR beta libraries using iRepertoire HTBI primers and Arm-PCR of CDR3 regions. TCRdb recomputed calls from the multiplex PCR reads with MiXCR, one row per CDR3 protein. The repertoire holds around 460,000 distinct CDR3 sequences, with 20% to 25% as singletons. Time point in this sample: persistent/refractory GD, antithyroid drugs over 5 years with positive TRAb. RNA extracted from PBMCs served as the sequencing template. The patients included were those that came from an endocrinology department in Xi'an, China.

The chain joins TRBV19 to TRBJ1-4; 10 bases fit TRBD1. This clonotype originated in a female donor with Graves disease. The sequencing here drew on peripheral blood mononuclear cells (PBMCs), taken when the disease was refractory, from a patient treated with antithyroid drugs. CDR3 in amino acids: CASSTRTGGSEKLFF. CDR3 coding DNA: TGTGCCAGTAGTACACGGACAGGGGGAAGTGAAAAACTGTTTTTT.